This T cell receptor (beta chain) was sequenced for a study of T cells in tuberculosis. V lost 6 bases, J lost 15 bases, and 11 bases stayed unmatched. Per germline, CDR1 MNHEY and CDR2 SVGAGI. The CDR3 runs 15 residues. Regarding this clone: Its matching antigen is unknown.

Study-wide points: Active tuberculosis patients had shorter CDR3-alpha; the beta difference was nonsignificant. Active tuberculosis alpha repertoires lay closer to GMM-specific TCRs than controls'.

Assay used: immunoSEQ multiplex PCR; TCRdb lists only in-frame clones, some missing. In the table there are 30,000 or so clones, roughly 96% of which are singletons. This TCR was recovered from a donor aged 10-30 years with latent tuberculosis or without tuberculosis infection. The chain links TRBV6-5 to TRBJ2-1; 16 bases are shared with TRBD2. Material for sequencing was PBMCs. In DNA form, the CDR3 reads TGTGCCAGCAGGCCCGGGACTAGCGGGAGGGAGGGGGGGTTCTTC. Protein sequence: CASRPGTSGREGGFF.